Below are 22 T cell receptor beta chains sequenced from a single sample in a study of tumor-infiltrating lymphocytes in localized non-small cell lung cancer. Clones were read by immunoSEQ multiplex PCR, and TCRdb kept only the in-frame ones, dropping some. The table records roughly 24,000 clones, roughly 71% of them present only once. Source material: lung tumor tissue. The receptors were gathered from a human donor with non-small cell lung cancer.

V usage is TRBV19 and J usage is TRBJ2-7, with D perhaps TRBD2 (6 bases). V was pared by 3 bases and J by 6 bases, with 12 bases between. Germline V CDR1 and CDR2: LNHDA, SQIVND (reference sequence). The CDR3 is 13 amino acids. For the CDR3, the DNA is TGTGCCAGTAGTATTACGGGAGAAACCGAGCAGTACTTC. Protein product: CASSITGETEQYF.

The chain carries TRBV7-9 and TRBJ2-3; 7 bases are a match to TRBD1. Germline CDR1 is SEHNR and CDR2 is FQNEAQ (reference sequence). The CDR3 has 12 residues. J lost 6 bases, V lost 8 bases, and 5 bases had no gene match. CDR3 sequence: CASGQGEDTQYF. The CDR3 DNA sequence: TGTGCCAGCGGCCAGGGGGAGGATACGCAGTATTTT.

The chain recombines TRBV15 with TRBJ1-1; D unclear. V lost 4 bases and J 1 base, leaving 7 bases between the germline ends. Germline V gene sequence: CDR1 LNHNV, CDR2 YYDKDF (reference sequence). CDR3 length: 13 residues. CDR3 region: CATSIPGNTEAFF. The CDR3 region has the DNA TGTGCCACCAGCATCCCAGGGAACACTGAAGCTTTCTTT.

The chain carries TRBV2 and TRBJ2-7, with 11 nucleotides matching TRBD2. With 5 bases clipped from V and 4 bases from J, the junction kept 13 bases outside the gene matches. Germline V gene lookup returns CDR1 SNHLY and CDR2 FYNNEI. This CDR3 comprises 17 residues. The CDR3, as DNA: TGTGCCAGCAGTTTCTTAGCGGGAGGGCAGGGGGCGTACGAGCAGTACTTC. Translated: CASSFLAGGQGAYEQYF.

This chain joins TRBV5-1 and TRBJ2-2; D may be TRBD2 (6 bases). The germline V gene has CDR1 SGHRS and CDR2 YFSETQ. V lost 0 bases and J lost 2, with 8 bases in between. The CDR3 is 15 residues long. The CDR3 sequence is CASSLGTTNTGELFF. CDR3 nucleotide sequence: TGCGCCAGCAGCTTGGGGACTACTAACACCGGGGAGCTGTTTTTT.

V usage is TRBV10-2 and J usage is TRBJ1-2, with TRBD1 as a possible D gene (6 bases). From germline, CDR1 is WSHSY and CDR2 SAAADI. The CDR3 spans 12 residues. V lost 5 bases to trimming and J lost 5 bases, with 9 bases between them. The CDR3 DNA follows: TGCGCCAGCAGTAACAGGGAATATGGCTACACCTTC. Its protein product is CASSNREYGYTF.

This chain joins TRBV27 and TRBJ2-5; 8 bases agree with TRBD2. Germline V gene sequence: CDR1 MNHEY, CDR2 SMNVEV (reference sequence). This CDR3 comprises 14 residues. V was clipped by 8 bases and J by 2 bases; unmatched bases: 7. The CDR3 is CASSRRGRQETQYF. The CDR3 DNA reads TGTGCCAGCTCCCGTCGCGGGAGGCAAGAGACCCAGTACTTC.

The chain employs TRBV14 and TRBJ1-1; the D gene is possibly TRBD1 (5 bases). The V end was cut by 2 bases, the J end by 4 bases, with 17 bases between. Germline V lookup: CDR1 SGHDN, CDR2 FVKESK. The CDR3 has 16 residues. CDR3 in DNA: TGTGCCAGCAGCCAAAGGGGCCAGGTGGCGGGCACTGAAGCTTTCTTT. It specifies CASSQRGQVAGTEAFF.

This clone was recorded a few times. The chain carries TRBV7-9 and TRBJ1-1; weak D call: TRBD1 (5 bases). V was cut by 5 bases and J by 0 bases, with 16 bases left in between. This CDR3 is 16 amino acids long. Germline CDR1 is SEHNR and CDR2 is FQNEAQ (reference sequence). CDR3 DNA: TGTGCCAGCAGCCCTCGGGGACTGAGTATGAACACTGAAGCTTTCTTT. Translated, it gives CASSPRGLSMNTEAFF. The full variable domain, in which reference TRBV7-9 and TRBJ1-1 provide the parts outside the CDR3, is DTGVSQNPRHKITKRGQNVTFRCDPISEHNRLYWYRQTLGQGPEFLTYFQNEAQLEKSRLLSDRFSAERPKGSFSTLEIQRTEQGDSAMYLCASSPRGLSMNTEAFFGQGTRLTVV.

This chain uses TRBV20-1 with TRBJ2-7; D is unclear. Trimming stripped 6 bases from V and 3 bases from J, with 6 bases between. The CDR3 totals 10 residues. Germline assignment: CDR1 DFQATT and CDR2 SNEGSKA (reference sequence). The CDR3 nucleotides read TGCAGTGCACTCAGCTACGAGCAGTACTTC. This encodes CSALSYEQYF.

The sample holds a few counts of this clone. This rearrangement joins TRBV19 to TRBJ1-5, with a tentative D call TRBD1 (5 bases). CDR3 length: 15 amino acids. Germline assignment: CDR1 LNHDA and CDR2 SQIVND (reference sequence). The germline V and J ends were trimmed by 3 bases and 0 bases, with 9 bases remaining between them. The CDR3 DNA reads TGTGCCAGTAGTATCGGGGCTATTAGCAATCAGCCCCAGCATTTT. This translates into CASSIGAISNQPQHF. The full variable domain, in which reference TRBV19 and TRBJ1-5 provide the parts outside the CDR3, is DGGITQSPKYLFRKEGQNVTLSCEQNLNHDAMYWYRQDPGQGLRLIYYSQIVNDFQKGDIAEGYSVSREKKESFPLTVTSAQKNPTAFYLCASSIGAISNQPQHFGDGTRLSIL.

This rearrangement joins TRBV29-1 to TRBJ1-1, with TRBD1 matching 10 bases. This CDR3 has 13 residues. Germline CDR1 is SQVTM and CDR2 is ANQGSEA. Trimming took 7 bases from V and 8 from J; bases not matched to a gene: 10. DNA of the CDR3: TGCAGCGGAGGGACAGGGGATCCGGAGGAAGCTTTCTTT. It yields the protein CSGGTGDPEEAFF.

The J gene is TRBJ2-5, the V gene TRBV7-2, with D tentatively TRBD1 or TRBD2 (5 bases each). Germline V gives CDR1 SGHTA, CDR2 FQGNSA. The germline V and J ends were trimmed by 1 base and 5 bases, with 11 bases remaining between them. This CDR3 region has 14 residues. For the CDR3, the DNA is TGTGCCAGCAGCTTAGGAGGGGCAGGGGAGACCCAGTACTTC. Translated: CASSLGGAGETQYF.

The chain is built from TRBV5-1 and TRBJ1-3; D possibly corresponds to TRBD1 (6 bases). The length of the CDR3 is 14 residues. The germline V and J ends were trimmed by 5 bases and 0 bases, with 9 bases remaining between them. The germline V gene has CDR1 SGHRS and CDR2 YFSETQ. CDR3 DNA: TGCGCCAGCAGTCAGGGGACCTCTGGAAACACCATATATTTT. As protein: CASSQGTSGNTIYF.

The chain couples TRBV4-2 to TRBJ1-1; D not resolved. The CDR3 totals 15 residues. Germline assignment: CDR1 LGHNA and CDR2 YNFKEQ. Deletions cut 0 bases from V and 0 bases from J, with 8 bases between. CDR3 sequence: CASSQDAVMNTEAFF. The CDR3 DNA reads TGTGCCAGCAGCCAAGATGCGGTTATGAACACTGAAGCTTTCTTT.

A few counts support this clone. The chain couples TRBV18 to TRBJ2-1, with unresolved D. V was clipped by 3 bases and J by 3 bases, with 9 bases between them. The CDR3 has 14 residues. Looked up from germline, CDR1 is KGHSH and CDR2 is LQKENI. Here the CDR3 reads CASSPKLNYNEQFF. The CDR3 bases are TGTGCCAGCTCACCTAAACTTAACTACAATGAGCAGTTCTTC. The full variable domain, its missing parts supplied by reference TRBV18 and TRBJ2-1, is NAGVMQNPRHLVRRRGQEARLRCSPMKGHSHVYWYRQLPEEGLKFMVYLQKENIIDESGMPKERFSAEFPKEGPSILRIQQVVRGDSAAYFCASSPKLNYNEQFFGPGTRLTVL.

The V call is TRBV9, the J call TRBJ2-7, with 11 bases lining up with TRBD1. Unmatched junction bases numbered 9, after V lost 4 bases and J lost 6 bases. In germline, CDR1 is SGDLS, CDR2 YYNGEE. The CDR3 runs 15 residues. The CDR3 region has the DNA TGTGCCAGCAGCACGGGACAGGGGGGATTCCGCGAGCAGTACTTC. Translated, it gives CASSTGQGGFREQYF.

The V and J genes are TRBV7-2 and TRBJ1-2, with TRBD1 as a possible D gene (5 bases). Trimming took 1 base from V and 13 from J, leaving 16 bases between them. CDR1 and CDR2 from the germline V gene are SGHTA and FQGNSA. This CDR3 comprises 13 residues. Here the CDR3 reads CASSLVGETRFTF. As DNA, the CDR3 is TGTGCCAGCAGCTTAGTAGGGGAAACAAGGTTCACCTTC.

V usage is TRBV28 and J usage is TRBJ2-3, with 7 bases fitting TRBD2. The CDR3 covers 15 residues. J was trimmed by 1 base and V by 2 bases; bases with no gene match: 3. CDR1 and CDR2 (germline): MDHEN, SYDVKM. CDR3 loop: CASSLMAGGTDTQYF. CDR3 bases: TGTGCCAGCAGTTTAATGGCGGGAGGCACAGATACGCAGTATTTT.

The rearrangement uses TRBV7-6 and TRBJ2-7; no clear D gene. This CDR3 region has 15 residues. V dropped 4 bases and J dropped 0 bases, with 13 bases sitting between them. CDR1 is SGHVS and CDR2 is FNYEAQ in the germline V gene. CDR3 coding DNA: TGTGCCAGCAGCTCCACCCACAGTCCCTCCTACGAGCAGTACTTC. Translation: CASSSTHSPSYEQYF.

The chain uses TRBV6-6 and TRBJ2-1, with a weak D call TRBD2 (6 bases). Per germline, CDR1 MNHNY and CDR2 SVGAGI (reference sequence). This CDR3 is 13 amino acids long. CDR3 coding DNA: TGTACCTGCGGGGCGAGCTCCTACAATGAGCAGTTCTTC. Protein sequence: CTCGASSYNEQFF.

The chain links TRBV19 to TRBJ2-2, with a tentative D call TRBD1 (5 bases). The V end lost 7 bases, the J end lost 3 bases, and 9 bases lay between the germline ends. CDR1 and CDR2 from the germline V gene are LNHDA and SQIVND (reference sequence). The CDR3 contains 13 residues. The CDR3 sequence is CASKETDTGELFF. Written as DNA, the CDR3 is TGTGCCAGTAAGGAGACAGACACCGGGGAGCTGTTTTTT.